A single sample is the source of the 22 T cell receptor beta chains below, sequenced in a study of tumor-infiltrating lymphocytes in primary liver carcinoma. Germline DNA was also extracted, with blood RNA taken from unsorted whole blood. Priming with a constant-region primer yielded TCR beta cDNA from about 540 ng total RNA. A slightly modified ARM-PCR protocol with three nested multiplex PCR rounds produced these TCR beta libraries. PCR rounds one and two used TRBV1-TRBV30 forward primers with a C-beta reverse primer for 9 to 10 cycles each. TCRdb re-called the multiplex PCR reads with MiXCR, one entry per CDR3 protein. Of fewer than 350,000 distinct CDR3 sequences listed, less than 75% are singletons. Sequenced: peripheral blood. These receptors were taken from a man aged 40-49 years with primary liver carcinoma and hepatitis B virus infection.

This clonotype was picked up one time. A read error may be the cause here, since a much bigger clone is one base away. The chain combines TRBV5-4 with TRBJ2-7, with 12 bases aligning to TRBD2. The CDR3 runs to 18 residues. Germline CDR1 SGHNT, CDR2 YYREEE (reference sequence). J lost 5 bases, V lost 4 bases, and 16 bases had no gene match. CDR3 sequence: CASSKTSGGNVPVHEQYF. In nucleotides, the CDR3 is TGTGCCAGCAGCAAGACTAGCGGGGGTAATGTCCCTGTCCACGAGCAGTACTTC.

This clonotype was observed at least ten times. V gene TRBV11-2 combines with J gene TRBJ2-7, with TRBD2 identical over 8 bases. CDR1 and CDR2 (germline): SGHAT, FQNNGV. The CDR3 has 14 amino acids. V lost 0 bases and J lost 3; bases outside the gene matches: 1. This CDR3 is CASSLEAGDYEQYF. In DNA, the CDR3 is TGTGCCAGCAGCTTAGAAGCGGGAGACTACGAGCAGTACTTC.

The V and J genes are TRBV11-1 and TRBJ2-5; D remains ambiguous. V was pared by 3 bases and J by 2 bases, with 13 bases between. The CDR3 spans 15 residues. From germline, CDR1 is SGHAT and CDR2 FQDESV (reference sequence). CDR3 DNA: TGTGCCAGCAGCTTTAGACAAGCGATTCAAGAGACCCAGTACTTC. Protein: CASSFRQAIQETQYF.

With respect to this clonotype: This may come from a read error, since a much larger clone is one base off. The CDR3 region is CAISVGLAGGSGEQYF. Written as DNA, the CDR3 is TGTGCCATCAGTGTCGGACTAGCGGGAGGCTCGGGGGAGCAGTACTTC. V and J are TRBV10-3 and TRBJ2-7; TRBD2 aligns across 14 bases. CDR1 and CDR2 from the germline V gene are ENHRY and SYGVKD. The V and J ends lost 4 bases and 7 bases, in that order; junction bases with no gene match: 9. The CDR3 sequence is 16 residues long.

CDR3 sequence reads: CASSQGLVAEGETQYF. The CDR3 bases are TGCGCCAGCAGCCAAGGTCTGGTAGCGGAAGGGGAGACCCAGTACTTC. The chain uses TRBV4-1 and TRBJ2-5, with TRBD2 as a possible D gene (6 bases). The CDR3 runs to 16 residues. V was clipped by 1 base and J by 5 bases, with 17 bases between them. Germline V gene sequence: CDR1 MGHRA, CDR2 YSYEKL.

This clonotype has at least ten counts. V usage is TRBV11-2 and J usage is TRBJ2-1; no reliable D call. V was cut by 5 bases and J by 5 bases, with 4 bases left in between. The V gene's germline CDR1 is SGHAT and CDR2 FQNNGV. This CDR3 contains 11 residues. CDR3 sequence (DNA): TGTGCCAGCAGCGCGAACAATGAGCAGTTCTTC. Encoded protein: CASSANNEQFF.

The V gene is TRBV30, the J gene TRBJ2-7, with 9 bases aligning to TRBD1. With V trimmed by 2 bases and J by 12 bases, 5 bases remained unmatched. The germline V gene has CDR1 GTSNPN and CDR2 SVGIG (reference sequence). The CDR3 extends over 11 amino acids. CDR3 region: CAWSTGTGSYF. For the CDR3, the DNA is TGTGCCTGGAGTACCGGGACAGGGTCGTACTTC.

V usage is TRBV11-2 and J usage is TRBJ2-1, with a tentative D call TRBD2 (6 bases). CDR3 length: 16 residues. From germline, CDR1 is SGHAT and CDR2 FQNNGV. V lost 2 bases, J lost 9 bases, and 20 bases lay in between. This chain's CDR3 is CASSLFSIGSSSEQFF. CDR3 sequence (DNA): TGTGCCAGCAGCTTATTTTCTATCGGGAGTTCCAGTGAGCAGTTCTTC.

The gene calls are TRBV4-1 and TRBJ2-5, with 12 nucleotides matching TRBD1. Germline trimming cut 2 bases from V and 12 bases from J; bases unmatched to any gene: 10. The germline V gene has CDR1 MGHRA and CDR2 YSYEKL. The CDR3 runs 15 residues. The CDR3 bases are TGCGCCAGCAGCCAACAAACCGGGACAGGGGGCGCTGAGTACTTC. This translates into CASSQQTGTGGAEYF.

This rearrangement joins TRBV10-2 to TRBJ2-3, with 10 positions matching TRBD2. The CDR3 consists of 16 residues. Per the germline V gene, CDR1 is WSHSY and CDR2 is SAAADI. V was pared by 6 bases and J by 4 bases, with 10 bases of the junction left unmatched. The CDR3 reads CASRELAGVVADTQYF. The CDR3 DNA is TGCGCCAGCAGGGAGCTAGCGGGAGTCGTAGCAGATACGCAGTATTTT.

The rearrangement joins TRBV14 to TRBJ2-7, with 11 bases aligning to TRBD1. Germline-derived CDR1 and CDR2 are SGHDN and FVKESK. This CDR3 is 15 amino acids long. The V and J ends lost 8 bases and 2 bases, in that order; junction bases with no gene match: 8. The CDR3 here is CASRRWTGGPYEQYF. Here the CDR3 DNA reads TGTGCCAGCCGCCGATGGACAGGGGGCCCCTACGAGCAGTACTTC.

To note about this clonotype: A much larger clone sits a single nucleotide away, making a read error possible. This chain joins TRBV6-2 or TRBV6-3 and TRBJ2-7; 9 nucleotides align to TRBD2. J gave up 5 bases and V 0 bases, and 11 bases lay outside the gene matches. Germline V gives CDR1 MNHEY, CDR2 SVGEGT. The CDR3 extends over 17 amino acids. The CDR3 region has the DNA TGTGCCAGCAGTTACTCGAAAGGCGGGAGGGCCTGGGACGAGCAGTACTTC. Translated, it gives CASSYSKGGRAWDEQYF.

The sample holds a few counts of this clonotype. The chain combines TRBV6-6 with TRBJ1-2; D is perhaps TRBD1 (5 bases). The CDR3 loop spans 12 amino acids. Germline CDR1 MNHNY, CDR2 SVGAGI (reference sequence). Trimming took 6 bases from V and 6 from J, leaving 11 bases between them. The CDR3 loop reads CASRQGSDGYTF. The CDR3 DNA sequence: TGTGCCAGCAGGCAGGGTAGTGATGGCTACACCTTC.

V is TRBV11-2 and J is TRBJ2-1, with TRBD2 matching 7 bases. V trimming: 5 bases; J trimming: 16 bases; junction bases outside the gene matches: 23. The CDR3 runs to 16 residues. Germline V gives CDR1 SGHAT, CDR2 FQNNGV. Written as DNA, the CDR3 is TGTGCCAGCAGCCGCGGCGGACTAGGCCCGAATGATGAGCGATTCTTC. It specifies CASSRGGLGPNDERFF.

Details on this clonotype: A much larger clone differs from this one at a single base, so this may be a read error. The CDR3 DNA is TGTGCCAGCAGTTTACAGGGGGTAGGTCAGCCCCAGCATTTT. It is translated as CASSLQGVGQPQHF. The J gene is TRBJ1-5, the V gene TRBV12-3 or TRBV12-4, with 7 bases aligning to TRBD1. The CDR3 is 14 amino acids. Trimming took 2 bases from V and 6 from J; bases not matched to a gene: 4.

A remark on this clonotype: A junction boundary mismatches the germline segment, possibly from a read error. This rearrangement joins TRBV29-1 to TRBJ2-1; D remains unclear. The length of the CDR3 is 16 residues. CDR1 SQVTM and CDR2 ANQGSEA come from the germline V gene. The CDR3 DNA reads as TGCAGTGTTGAAGATCCAGATCGGAGCTCCCACAATGAGCAGTTCTTC. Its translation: CSVEDPDRSSHNEQFF.

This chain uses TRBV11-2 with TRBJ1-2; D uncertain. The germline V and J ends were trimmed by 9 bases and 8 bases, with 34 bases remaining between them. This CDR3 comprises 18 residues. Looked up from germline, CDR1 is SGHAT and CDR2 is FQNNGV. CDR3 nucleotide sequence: TGTGCCAGAAGCCCACTATCCCGAGAAGCCGGGTCCCTTCAGGGCTACACCTTC. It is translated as CARSPLSREAGSLQGYTF.

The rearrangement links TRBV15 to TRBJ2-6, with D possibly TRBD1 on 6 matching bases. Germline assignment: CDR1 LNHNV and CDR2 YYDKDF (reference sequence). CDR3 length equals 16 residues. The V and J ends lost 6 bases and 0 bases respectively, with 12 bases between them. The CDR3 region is CATSRTANSGANVLTF. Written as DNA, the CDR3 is TGTGCCACCAGTAGGACAGCGAACTCTGGGGCCAACGTCCTGACTTTC. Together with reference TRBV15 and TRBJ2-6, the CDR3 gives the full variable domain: DAMVIQNPRYQVTQFGKPVTLSCSQTLNHNVMYWYQQKSSQAPKLLFHYYDKDFNNEADTPDNFQSRRPNTSFCFLDIRSPGLGDTAMYLCATSRTANSGANVLTFGAGSRLTVL.

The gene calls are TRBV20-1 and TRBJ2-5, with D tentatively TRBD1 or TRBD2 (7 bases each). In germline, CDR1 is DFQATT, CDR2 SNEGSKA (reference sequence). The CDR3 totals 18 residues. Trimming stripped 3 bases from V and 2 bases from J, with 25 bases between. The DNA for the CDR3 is TGCAGTGCTAGTTGGGGAGGACAGGAGCGGGGCCCGCAAGAGACCCAGTACTTC. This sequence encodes CSASWGGQERGPQETQYF.

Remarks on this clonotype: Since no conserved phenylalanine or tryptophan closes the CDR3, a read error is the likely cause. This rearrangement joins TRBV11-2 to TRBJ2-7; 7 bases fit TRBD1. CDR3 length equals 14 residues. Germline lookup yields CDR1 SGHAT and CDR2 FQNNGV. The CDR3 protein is CASSRLEQGDEQYI. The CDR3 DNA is TGTGCCAGCAGCCGGCTTGAGCAGGGGGACGAACAGTACATC.

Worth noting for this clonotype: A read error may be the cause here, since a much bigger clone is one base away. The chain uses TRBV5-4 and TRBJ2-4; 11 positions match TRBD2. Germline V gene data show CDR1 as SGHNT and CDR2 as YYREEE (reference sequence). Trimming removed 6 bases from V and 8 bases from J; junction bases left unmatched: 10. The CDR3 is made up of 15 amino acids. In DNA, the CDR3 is TGTGCCAGCAACGGAACTAGCGGGAGTACGTACATTCAGTACTTC. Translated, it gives CASNGTSGSTYIQYF. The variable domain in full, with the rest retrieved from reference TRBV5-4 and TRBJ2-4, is ETGVTQSPTHLIKTRGQQVTLRCSSQSGHNTVSWYQQALGQGPQFIFQYYREEENGRGNFPPRFSGLQFPNYSSELNVNALELDDSALYLCASNGTSGSTYIQYFGAGTRLSVL.

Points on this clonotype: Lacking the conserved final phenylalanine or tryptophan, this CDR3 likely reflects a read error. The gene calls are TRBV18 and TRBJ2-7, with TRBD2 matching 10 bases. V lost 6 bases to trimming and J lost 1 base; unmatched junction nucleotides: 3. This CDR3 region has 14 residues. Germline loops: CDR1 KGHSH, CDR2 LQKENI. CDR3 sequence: CASSASGSSYEQYI. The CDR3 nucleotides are TGTGCCAGCTCTGCTAGCGGGAGTTCCTACGAGCAGTACATC.